The 16 T cell receptor beta chains presented below share a single source sample, sequenced in a study of human T cells and chemical hapten exposure. TCRdb re-derived calls from the RACE reads in MiXCR, one entry per CDR3 protein. The repertoire holds 65,000 to 95,000 distinct CDR3 sequences, with 6.5% to 8.5% as singletons. Time point in this sample: patch test 2, 6 weeks after DPC sensitization. The treatment was: therapeutic diphenylcyclopropenone sensitization with weekly scalp DPC. The sequencing here drew on whole blood, taken in connection with sensitization to the hapten diphenylcyclopropenone (DPC). These receptor sequences come from a woman aged 25 to 39 with alopecia areata. Some clones in this sample may be carry-over from other donors' samples.

The V call is TRBV2, the J call TRBJ1-1; possible D gene TRBD1, 5 bases. This CDR3 contains 13 residues. The V and J ends lost 5 bases and 6 bases respectively, with 13 bases between them. The V gene's germline CDR1 is SNHLY and CDR2 FYNNEI. The CDR3 sequence: CASSLPDSPEAFF. In DNA form, the CDR3 reads TGTGCCAGCAGTTTACCCGACAGCCCTGAAGCTTTCTTT.

This chain uses TRBV6-5 with TRBJ1-5, with D possibly TRBD1 on 6 matching bases. The CDR3 has 16 amino acids. V was clipped by 0 bases and J by 2 bases, with 11 bases between them. Germline V gene lookup returns CDR1 MNHEY and CDR2 SVGAGI. CDR3 protein: CASSYSKAGGNQPQHF. For the CDR3, the DNA is TGTGCCAGCAGTTACTCCAAGGCAGGGGGCAATCAGCCCCAGCATTTT.

The gene calls are TRBV7-9 and TRBJ2-3, with 7 bases that match TRBD2. The CDR3 consists of 16 residues. From germline, CDR1 is SEHNR and CDR2 FQNEAQ (reference sequence). Trimming cost V 5 bases and J 3 bases; bases outside gene matches: 11. The DNA of the CDR3 is TGTGCCAGCAGCGTGCACGGCGGGGGAATAACAGATACGCAGTATTTT. Its protein product is CASSVHGGGITDTQYF.

This clonotype was picked up a small number of times. V and J are TRBV3-1 and TRBJ1-2, with unresolved D. Germline CDR1 and CDR2: LGHDT and YNNKEL (reference sequence). V gave up 0 bases and J gave up 4 bases, with 6 bases separating them. The CDR3 is 13 amino acids. The CDR3 region is CASSQDLPYGYTF. CDR3 DNA sequence: TGTGCCAGCAGCCAAGATCTCCCCTATGGCTACACCTTC.

This clonotype was seen a few times. This chain connects TRBV7-9 to TRBJ2-7, with 8 nucleotides matching TRBD2. With 5 bases clipped from V and 6 bases from J, the junction kept 9 bases outside the gene matches. The CDR3 is 14 amino acids. Germline V CDR1 and CDR2: SEHNR, FQNEAQ (reference sequence). The CDR3 DNA reads as TGTGCCAGCAGCCAGAACGCGGGGGGCGGCGAGCAGTACTTC. This sequence encodes CASSQNAGGGEQYF.

This clonotype was observed a few times. The V and J genes are TRBV29-1 and TRBJ1-1; D remains ambiguous. Germline V gene data show CDR1 as SQVTM and CDR2 as ANQGSEA. V was shortened by 0 bases and J by 8 bases, with 13 bases between the two germline ends. This CDR3 comprises 13 residues. CDR3 bases: TGCAGCGTTGAAGATCTATATAGAACCGAAGCTTTCTTT. It codes for CSVEDLYRTEAFF. The full variable domain, its missing parts supplied by reference TRBV29-1 and TRBJ1-1, is SAVISQKPSRDICQRGTSLTIQCQVDSQVTMMFWYRQQPGQSLTLIATANQGSEATYESGFVIDKFPISRPNLTFSTLTVSNMSPEDSSIYLCSVEDLYRTEAFFGQGTRLTVV.

The sample holds many counts of this clonotype. This sequence joins TRBV29-1 and TRBJ1-2; 10 bases are shared with TRBD1. From germline, CDR1 is SQVTM and CDR2 ANQGSEA. The J segment lost 8 bases and the V segment lost 0 bases, leaving 6 bases of the junction unmatched. The CDR3 contains 14 residues. The CDR3 sequence is CSVEDSGTGAGYTF. The CDR3 DNA reads as TGCAGCGTTGAAGATTCAGGGACAGGGGCAGGCTACACCTTC. The variable domain in full, with the rest retrieved from reference TRBV29-1 and TRBJ1-2, is SAVISQKPSRDICQRGTSLTIQCQVDSQVTMMFWYRQQPGQSLTLIATANQGSEATYESGFVIDKFPISRPNLTFSTLTVSNMSPEDSSIYLCSVEDSGTGAGYTFGSGTRLTVV.

The CDR3 loop is CAWSEGNTQYF. The DNA for the CDR3 is TGTGCCTGGAGTGAGGGTAACACGCAGTATTTT. The chain has TRBV30 and TRBJ2-3; D unresolved. Germline-derived CDR1 and CDR2 are GTSNPN and SVGIG (reference sequence). The CDR3 sequence is 11 residues long. Between the trimmed V and J ends, which lost 1 base and 9 bases, there was a span of 8 bases.

There are a few counts of this clonotype. The CDR3 spells CASSLALYGGSGPQHF. As DNA, the CDR3 is TGTGCCAGCAGCTTAGCGCTATATGGGGGCTCAGGGCCCCAGCATTTT. J is TRBJ1-5 and V is TRBV7-9; tentatively, D is TRBD1 (6 bases). CDR3 size: 16 residues. The germline V gene has CDR1 SEHNR and CDR2 FQNEAQ (reference sequence). The V end lost 0 bases, the J end lost 9 bases, and 18 bases lay between the germline ends. Full variable domain (outside the CDR3, taken from reference TRBV7-9 and TRBJ1-5): DTGVSQNPRHKITKRGQNVTFRCDPISEHNRLYWYRQTLGQGPEFLTYFQNEAQLEKSRLLSDRFSAERPKGSFSTLEIQRTEQGDSAMYLCASSLALYGGSGPQHFGDGTRLSIL.

This clonotype was detected ten times or more. V usage is TRBV20-1 and J usage is TRBJ2-7; 8 bases are shared with TRBD1. Germline-derived CDR1 and CDR2 are DFQATT and SNEGSKA (reference sequence). The trim removed 4 bases at V and 3 bases at J, leaving 11 bases unmatched. The CDR3 runs 15 residues. In DNA, the CDR3 is TGCAGTGCTATACCTAACAGGGGGTTGTTCTACGAGCAGTACTTC. Translating gives CSAIPNRGLFYEQYF.

This clonotype was seen a handful of times. The chain recombines TRBV2 with TRBJ1-1; no reliable D call. V was cut by 2 bases and J by 1 base, with 11 bases left in between. The length of the CDR3 is 15 residues. Per the germline V gene, CDR1 is SNHLY and CDR2 is FYNNEI. CDR3 coding DNA: TGTGCCAGCAGTGAAAGTATAGATAAGAACACTGAAGCTTTCTTT. This sequence encodes CASSESIDKNTEAFF.

This clonotype was counted at least ten times. The J gene is TRBJ1-2, the V gene TRBV6-5, with unresolved D. This CDR3 has 12 residues. Per germline, CDR1 MNHEY and CDR2 SVGAGI. V lost 4 bases to trimming and J lost 4 bases, with 7 bases between them. The CDR3 sequence is CASSLRGYGYTF. As DNA, the CDR3 is TGTGCCAGCAGTTTACGAGGCTATGGCTACACCTTC.

This clonotype was counted ten times or more. The chain is built from TRBV20-1 and TRBJ1-4; 7 bases agree with TRBD1. From germline, CDR1 is DFQATT and CDR2 SNEGSKA (reference sequence). This CDR3 has 15 residues. The V and J ends lost 3 bases and 4 bases, in that order; junction bases with no gene match: 8. For the CDR3, the DNA is TGCAGTGCTAGCCCCAGGACAGGAAATAATGAAAAACTGTTTTTT. Translated: CSASPRTGNNEKLFF.

This clonotype was found many times. The chain has TRBV9 and TRBJ2-2, with D hard to call. Germline loops: CDR1 SGDLS, CDR2 YYNGEE. The CDR3 contains 13 residues. V was pared by 0 bases and J by 6 bases, with 6 bases between. CDR3 sequence (DNA): TGTGCCAGCAGCGTAGTTGGAGCCGGGGAGCTGTTTTTT. It yields the protein CASSVVGAGELFF.

V is TRBV11-2 and J is TRBJ1-1, with TRBD1 matching over 9 bases. The CDR3 is 14 residues long. The germline gives CDR1 SGHAT, CDR2 FQNNGV. The V and J ends lost 5 bases and 4 bases, in that order; junction bases with no gene match: 5. CDR3: CASSRPTGGTEAFF. CDR3 DNA sequence: TGTGCCAGCAGCAGACCGACAGGGGGCACTGAAGCTTTCTTT.

There are a few counts of this clonotype. J is TRBJ1-4 and V is TRBV12-3 or TRBV12-4, with D perhaps TRBD1 (5 bases). V was trimmed by 6 bases and J by 4 bases, leaving 9 bases between them. This CDR3 region has 13 residues. The CDR3: CASSRQRNEKLFF. The CDR3 DNA follows: TGTGCCAGCAGCCGACAGCGTAATGAAAAACTGTTTTTT.